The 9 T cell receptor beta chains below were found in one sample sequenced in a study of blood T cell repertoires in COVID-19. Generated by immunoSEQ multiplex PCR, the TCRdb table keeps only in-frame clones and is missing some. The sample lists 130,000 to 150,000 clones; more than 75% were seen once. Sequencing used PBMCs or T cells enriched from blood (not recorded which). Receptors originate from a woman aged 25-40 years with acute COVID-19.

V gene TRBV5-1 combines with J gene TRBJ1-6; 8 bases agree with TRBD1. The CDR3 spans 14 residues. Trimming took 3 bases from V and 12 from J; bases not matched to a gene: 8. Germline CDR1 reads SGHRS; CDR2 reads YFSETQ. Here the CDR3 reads CASSYGQGGEPLHF. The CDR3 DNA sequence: TGCGCCAGCAGCTACGGACAGGGAGGGGAACCCCTCCACTTT.

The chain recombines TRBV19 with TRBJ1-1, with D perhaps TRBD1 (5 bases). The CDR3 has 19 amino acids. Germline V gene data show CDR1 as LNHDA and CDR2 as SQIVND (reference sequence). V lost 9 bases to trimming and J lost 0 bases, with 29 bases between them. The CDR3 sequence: CASLSARGSGNPMNTEAFF. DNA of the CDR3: TGTGCCAGCCTTTCGGCCCGGGGGTCCGGTAACCCTATGAACACTGAAGCTTTCTTT.

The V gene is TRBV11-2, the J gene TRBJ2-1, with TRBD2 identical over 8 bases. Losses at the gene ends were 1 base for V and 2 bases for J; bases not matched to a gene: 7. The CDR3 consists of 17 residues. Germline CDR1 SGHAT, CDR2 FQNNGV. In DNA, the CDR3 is TGTGCCAGCAGCTTAGTTTTAGCGGGGACCACCTACAATGAGCAGTTCTTC. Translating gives CASSLVLAGTTYNEQFF.

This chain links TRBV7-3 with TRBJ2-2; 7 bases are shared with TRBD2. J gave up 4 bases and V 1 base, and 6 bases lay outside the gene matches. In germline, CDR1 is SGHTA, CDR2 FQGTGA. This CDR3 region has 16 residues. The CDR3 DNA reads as TGTGCCAGCAGCTTAATAGTGGGAGGGGTCACCGGGGAGCTGTTTTTT. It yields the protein CASSLIVGGVTGELFF.

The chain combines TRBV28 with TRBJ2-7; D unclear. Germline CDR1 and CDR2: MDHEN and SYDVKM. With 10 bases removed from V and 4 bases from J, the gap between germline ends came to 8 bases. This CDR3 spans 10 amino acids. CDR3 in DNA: TGTGCCACCCGTAGTTACGAGCAGTACTTC. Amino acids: CATRSYEQYF.

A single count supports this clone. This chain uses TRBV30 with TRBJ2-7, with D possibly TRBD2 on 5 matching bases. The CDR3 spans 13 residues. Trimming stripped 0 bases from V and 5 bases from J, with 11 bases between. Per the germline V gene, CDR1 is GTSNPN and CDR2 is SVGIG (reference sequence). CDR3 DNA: TGTGCCTGGAGTGTACTAGGGTCCAACGAGCAGTACTTC. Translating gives CAWSVLGSNEQYF.

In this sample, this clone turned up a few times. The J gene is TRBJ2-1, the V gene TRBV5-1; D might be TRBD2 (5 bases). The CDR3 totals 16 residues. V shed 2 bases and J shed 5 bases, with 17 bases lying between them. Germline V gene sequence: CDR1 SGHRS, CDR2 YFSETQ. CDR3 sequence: CASSFQAGIQDNEQFF. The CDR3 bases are TGCGCCAGCAGCTTCCAGGCCGGGATCCAAGACAATGAGCAGTTCTTC.

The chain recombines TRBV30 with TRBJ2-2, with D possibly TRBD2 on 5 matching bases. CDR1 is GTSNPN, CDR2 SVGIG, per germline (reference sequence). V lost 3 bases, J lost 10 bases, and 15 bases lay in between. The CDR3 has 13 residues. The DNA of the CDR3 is TGTGCCTGGAGACTAGGTGGGGATCCGGAGCTGTTTTTT. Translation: CAWRLGGDPELFF. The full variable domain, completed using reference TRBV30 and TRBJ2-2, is SQTIHQWPATLVQPVGSPLSLECTVEGTSNPNLYWYRQAAGRGLQLLFYSVGIGQISSEVPQNLSASRPQDRQFILSSKKLLLSDSGFYLCAWRLGGDPELFFGEGSRLTVL.

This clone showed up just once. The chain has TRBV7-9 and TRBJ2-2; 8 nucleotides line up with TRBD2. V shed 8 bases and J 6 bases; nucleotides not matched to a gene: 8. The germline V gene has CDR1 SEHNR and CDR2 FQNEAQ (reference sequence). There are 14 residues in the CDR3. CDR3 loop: CASVRREVAGELFF. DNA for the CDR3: TGTGCCAGCGTAAGGCGGGAGGTCGCCGGGGAGCTGTTTTTT.